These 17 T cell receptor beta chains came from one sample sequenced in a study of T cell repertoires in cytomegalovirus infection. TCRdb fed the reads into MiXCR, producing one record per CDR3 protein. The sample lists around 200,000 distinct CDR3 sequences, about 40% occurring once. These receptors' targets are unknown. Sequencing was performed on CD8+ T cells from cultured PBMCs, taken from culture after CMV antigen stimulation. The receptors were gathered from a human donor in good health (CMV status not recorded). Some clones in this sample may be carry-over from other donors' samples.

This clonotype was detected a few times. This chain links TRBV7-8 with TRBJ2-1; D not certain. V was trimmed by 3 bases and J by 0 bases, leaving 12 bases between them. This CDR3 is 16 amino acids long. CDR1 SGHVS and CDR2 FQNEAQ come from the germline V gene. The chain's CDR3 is CASSFQLINSYNEQFF. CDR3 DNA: TGTGCCAGCAGCTTCCAACTAATTAACTCCTACAATGAGCAGTTCTTC.

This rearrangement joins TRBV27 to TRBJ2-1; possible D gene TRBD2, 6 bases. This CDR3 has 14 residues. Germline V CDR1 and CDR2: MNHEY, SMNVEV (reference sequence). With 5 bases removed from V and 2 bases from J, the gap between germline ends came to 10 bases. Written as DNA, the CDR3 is TGTGCCAGCAGTGGTGGACTACCCTACAATGAGCAGTTCTTC. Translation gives CASSGGLPYNEQFF.

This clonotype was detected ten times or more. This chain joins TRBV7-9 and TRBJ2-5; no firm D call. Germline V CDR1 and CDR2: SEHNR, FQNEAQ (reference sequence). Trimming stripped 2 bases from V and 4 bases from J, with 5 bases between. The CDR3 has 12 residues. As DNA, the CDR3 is TGTGCCAGCAGCTTAAGGACAGAGACCCAGTACTTC. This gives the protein CASSLRTETQYF.

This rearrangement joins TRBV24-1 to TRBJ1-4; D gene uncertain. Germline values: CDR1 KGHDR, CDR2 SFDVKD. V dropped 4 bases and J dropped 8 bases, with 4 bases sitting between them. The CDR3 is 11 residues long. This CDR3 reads CATSDQEKLFF. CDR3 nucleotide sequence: TGTGCCACCAGTGACCAAGAAAAACTGTTTTTT.

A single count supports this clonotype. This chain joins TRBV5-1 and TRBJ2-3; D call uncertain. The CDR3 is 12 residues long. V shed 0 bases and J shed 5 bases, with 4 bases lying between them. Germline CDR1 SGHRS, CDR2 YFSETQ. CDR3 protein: CASSLAVDTQYF. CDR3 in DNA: TGCGCCAGCAGCTTGGCCGTAGATACGCAGTATTTT.

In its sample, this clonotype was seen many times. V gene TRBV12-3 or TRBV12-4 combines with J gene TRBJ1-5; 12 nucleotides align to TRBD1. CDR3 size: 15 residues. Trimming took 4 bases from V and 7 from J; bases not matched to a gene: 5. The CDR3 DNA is TGTGCCAGCAGTTATTCCGGGACAGGGGGCCAGCCCCAGCATTTT. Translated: CASSYSGTGGQPQHF.

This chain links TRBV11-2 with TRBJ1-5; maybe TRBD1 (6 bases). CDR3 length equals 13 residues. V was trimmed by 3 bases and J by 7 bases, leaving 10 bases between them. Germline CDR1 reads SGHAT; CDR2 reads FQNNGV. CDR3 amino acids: CASSFGQNQPQHF. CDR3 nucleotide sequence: TGTGCCAGCAGCTTCGGACAGAACCAGCCCCAGCATTTT.

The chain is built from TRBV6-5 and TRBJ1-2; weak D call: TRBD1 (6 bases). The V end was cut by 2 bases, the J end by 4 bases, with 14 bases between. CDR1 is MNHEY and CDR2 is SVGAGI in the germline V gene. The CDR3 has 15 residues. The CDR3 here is CASSYPEGGFYGYTF. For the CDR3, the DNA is TGTGCCAGCAGTTACCCGGAGGGGGGTTTCTATGGCTACACCTTC.

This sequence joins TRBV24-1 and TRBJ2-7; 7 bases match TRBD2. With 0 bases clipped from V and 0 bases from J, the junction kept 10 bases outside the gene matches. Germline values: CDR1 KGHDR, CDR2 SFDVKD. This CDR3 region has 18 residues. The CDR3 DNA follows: TGTGCCACCAGTGATTTGCAGTGGCCAGCGGGACTCTCCTACGAGCAGTACTTC. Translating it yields CATSDLQWPAGLSYEQYF.

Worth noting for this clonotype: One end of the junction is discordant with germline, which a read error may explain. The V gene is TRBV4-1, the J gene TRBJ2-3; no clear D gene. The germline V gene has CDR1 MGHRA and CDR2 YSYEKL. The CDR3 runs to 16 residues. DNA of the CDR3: TGTGCCAGCAGCCAACGATTCGTTTCGGGCACAGATACGCAGTATTTT. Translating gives CASSQRFVSGTDTQYF.

CDR3 loop: CASIPHGSADEQYF. DNA for the CDR3: TGTGCCAGCATCCCCCACGGGAGTGCCGACGAGCAGTACTTC. The V gene is TRBV11-2, the J gene TRBJ2-7; perhaps TRBD2 as D (6 bases). The CDR3 has 14 residues. CDR1 and CDR2 from the germline V gene are SGHAT and FQNNGV. The V and J ends lost 7 bases and 5 bases respectively, with 18 bases between them.

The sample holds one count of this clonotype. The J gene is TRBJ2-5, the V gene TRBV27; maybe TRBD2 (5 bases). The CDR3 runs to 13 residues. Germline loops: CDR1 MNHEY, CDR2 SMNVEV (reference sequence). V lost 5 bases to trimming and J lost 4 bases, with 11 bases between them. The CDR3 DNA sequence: TGTGCCAGCAGTGGAGGACCGGGAGAGACCCAGTACTTC. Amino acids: CASSGGPGETQYF.

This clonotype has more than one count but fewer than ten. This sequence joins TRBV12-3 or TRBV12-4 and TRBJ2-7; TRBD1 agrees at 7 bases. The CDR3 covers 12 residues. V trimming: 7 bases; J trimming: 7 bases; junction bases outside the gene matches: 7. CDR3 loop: CASTEDRLEQYF. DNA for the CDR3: TGTGCCAGCACCGAGGACAGGTTGGAGCAGTACTTC.

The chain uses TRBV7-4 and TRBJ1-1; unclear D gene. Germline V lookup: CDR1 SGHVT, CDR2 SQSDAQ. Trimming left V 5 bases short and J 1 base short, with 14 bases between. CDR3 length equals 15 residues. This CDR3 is CASSPESWGNTEAFF. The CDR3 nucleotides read TGTGCCAGCAGCCCAGAGTCTTGGGGGAACACTGAAGCTTTCTTT.

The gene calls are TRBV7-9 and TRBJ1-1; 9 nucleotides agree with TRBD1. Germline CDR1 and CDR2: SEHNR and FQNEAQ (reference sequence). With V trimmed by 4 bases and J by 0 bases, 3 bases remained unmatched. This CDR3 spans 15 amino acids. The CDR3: CASSSGQGMNTEAFF. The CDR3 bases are TGTGCCAGCAGCTCGGGACAGGGTATGAACACTGAAGCTTTCTTT. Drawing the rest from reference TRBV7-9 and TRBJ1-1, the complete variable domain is DTGVSQNPRHKITKRGQNVTFRCDPISEHNRLYWYRQTLGQGPEFLTYFQNEAQLEKSRLLSDRFSAERPKGSFSTLEIQRTEQGDSAMYLCASSSGQGMNTEAFFGQGTRLTVV.

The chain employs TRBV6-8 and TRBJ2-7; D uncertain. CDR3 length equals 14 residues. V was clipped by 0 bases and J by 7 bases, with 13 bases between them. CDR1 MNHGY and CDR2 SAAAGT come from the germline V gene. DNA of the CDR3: TGTGCCAGCAGTTACTCCCCAGAATCCACAGAGCAGTACTTC. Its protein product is CASSYSPESTEQYF.

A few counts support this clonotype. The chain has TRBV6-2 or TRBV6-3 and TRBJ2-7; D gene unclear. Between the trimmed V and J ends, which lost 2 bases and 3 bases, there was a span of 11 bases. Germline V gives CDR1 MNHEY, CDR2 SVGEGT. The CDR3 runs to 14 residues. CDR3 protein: CASSYASLDYEQYF. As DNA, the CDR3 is TGTGCCAGCAGTTACGCTTCGTTGGACTACGAGCAGTACTTC.